This is a list of T cell receptor beta chains from one sample in a study of T cell responses to AZD1222 COVID-19 vaccine. Clones were sequenced by immunoSEQ multiplex PCR, and TCRdb holds only the in-frame ones, with some missing. The sample records over 110,000 clones, approximately 90% being singletons. The sequencing here drew on peripheral blood, taken on day 0 of AZD1222 vaccination. The source is an adult in good health. CDR3s include the opening cysteine and the closing phenylalanine or tryptophan. The order of the fields is clone size, J gene, CDR3 length, D gene, V gene, CDR3 protein, CDR3 DNA. The D gene is left open where the match is weak. Size is omitted from some rows. Given values are once, few, many or a class for expanded clones.

-	TRBJ1-3	14	-	TRBV7-9	CASRQGSSGNTIYF	TGTGCCAGCAGGCAAGGGTCCTCTGGAAACACCATATATTTT
-	TRBJ2-7	14	-	TRBV3-1/TRBV3-2	CASSQDPPGYEQYF	TGTGCCAGCAGCCAAGATCCCCCGGGCTACGAGCAGTACTTC
-	TRBJ1-5	14	-	TRBV28	CASSLRLSNQPQHF	TGTGCCAGCAGTTTAAGACTGAGCAATCAGCCCCAGCATTTT
-	TRBJ1-1	16	-	TRBV5-4	CASSPFRWGRKSEAFF	TGTGCCAGCAGCCCCTTCCGGTGGGGGAGAAAGTCTGAAGCTTTCTTT
-	TRBJ2-1	16	TRBD1	TRBV20-1	CSASPPYRGRVNEQFF	TGCAGTGCTAGTCCTCCTTACAGGGGGCGAGTCAATGAGCAGTTCTTC
-	TRBJ2-7	13	TRBD1	TRBV2	CASTGTESYEQYF	TGTGCCAGCACAGGGACAGAGTCCTACGAGCAGTACTTC
-	TRBJ1-1	13	-	TRBV6-4	CASRAQQNTEAFF	TGTGCCAGCAGGGCTCAGCAGAACACTGAAGCTTTCTTT
-	TRBJ2-7	14	-	TRBV4-1	CASSQAGESYEQYF	TGCGCCAGCAGCCAAGCGGGAGAATCCTACGAGCAGTACTTC
-	TRBJ2-5	15	TRBD1	TRBV3-1/TRBV3-2	CASIHTGGSQETQYF	TGTGCCAGCATCCATACAGGGGGGTCCCAAGAGACCCAGTACTTC
-	TRBJ2-1	15	TRBD2	TRBV5-4	CASSPGLAGGNEQFF	TGTGCCAGCAGCCCGGGACTAGCGGGAGGTAATGAGCAGTTCTTC
-	TRBJ1-1	16	-	TRBV7-2	CASSLMGRQSDTEAFF	TGTGCCAGCAGCTTAATGGGCAGGCAAAGTGACACTGAAGCTTTCTTT
-	TRBJ1-2	13	-	TRBV5-1	CASSGQSNYGYTF	TGCGCCAGCAGCGGACAGTCTAACTATGGCTACACCTTC
-	TRBJ2-5	14	-	TRBV4-2	CASSETAQPGTQYF	TGTGCCAGCAGCGAAACAGCCCAGCCAGGGACCCAGTACTTC
-	TRBJ2-2	16	-	TRBV10-3	CASVSSGSFNTGELFF	TGTGCCTCCGTCAGCTCCGGGAGTTTTAACACCGGGGAGCTGTTTTTT
-	TRBJ2-5	14	TRBD1	TRBV5-4	CASSPGTAQETQYF	TGTGCCAGCAGCCCGGGGACAGCCCAAGAGACCCAGTACTTC
-	TRBJ2-7	16	TRBD2	TRBV7-8	CASSLGTSGKNYEQYF	TGTGCCAGCAGCTTAGGGACTAGCGGGAAAAACTACGAGCAGTACTTC
-	TRBJ1-3	15	-	TRBV2	CASSEGQNSGNTIYF	TGTGCCAGCAGTGAAGGGCAAAACTCTGGAAACACCATATATTTT
-	TRBJ1-1	15	-	TRBV5-1	CASSLGTPMVTEAFF	TGCGCCAGCAGCTTGGGAACACCCATGGTTACTGAAGCTTTCTTT
-	TRBJ2-1	15	-	TRBV9	CASSVSSEVPNEQFF	TGTGCCAGCAGCGTATCTTCGGAGGTTCCCAATGAGCAGTTCTTC
-	TRBJ1-2	13	-	TRBV11-3	CASLVRRNYGYTF	TGTGCCAGCTTAGTCAGACGGAACTATGGCTACACCTTC
-	TRBJ1-2	13	-	TRBV28	CALRVPKGSGYTF	TGTGCTCTGAGGGTGCCTAAAGGTTCCGGCTACACCTTC
few	TRBJ2-4	16	-	TRBV6-2/TRBV6-3	CASSLRQRLAKNIQYF	TGTGCCAGCAGTCTACGACAGAGGCTAGCCAAAAACATTCAGTACTTC
-	TRBJ2-7	13	-	TRBV28	CASSLGSRGEQYF	TGTGCCAGCAGTCTCGGGTCGCGCGGCGAGCAGTACTTC
once	TRBJ2-7	15	-	TRBV15	CATSSETDRKSEQYF	TGTGCCACCAGCAGTGAAACAGACCGGAAGTCCGAGCAGTACTTC
-	TRBJ1-1	13	-	TRBV29-1	CSVGTGSFTEAFF	TGCAGCGTGGGAACAGGGTCGTTCACTGAAGCTTTCTTT
-	TRBJ1-4	17	-	TRBV19	CASSPPTGTGTNEKLFF	TGTGCCAGTAGTCCCCCAACCGGGACCGGGACTAATGAAAAACTGTTTTTT
-	TRBJ1-2	15	TRBD1	TRBV28	CASSYTGVHNYGYTF	TGTGCCAGCAGTTATACAGGGGTACATAACTATGGCTACACCTTC
-	TRBJ2-1	15	-	TRBV28	CASSFPQGRRDEQFF	TGTGCCAGCAGTTTCCCGCAGGGAAGGCGCGATGAGCAGTTCTTC
-	TRBJ2-7	16	-	TRBV7-8	CASSSRRFLSSYEQYF	TGTGCCAGCAGCTCACGCCGCTTCCTTTCCTCCTACGAGCAGTACTTC
-	TRBJ2-7	15	TRBD2	TRBV2	CASSGGLAGPYEQYF	TGTGCCAGCAGTGGAGGACTAGCGGGCCCCTACGAGCAGTACTTC